This note documents a single TCR beta chain sequence. As yet, its antigen is unknown. V lost 1 base and J lost 8; bases outside the gene matches: 8. The CDR3 has 17 residues. CDR1 and CDR2 (germline): SGHRS, YFSETQ. This sample stems from a study of cytomegalovirus exposure and HLA in healthy donors. Looking at the study overall: Sequencing of about 200 million T cells in an earlier analysis found 100 million to 140 million unique TCR beta sequences.

The study's findings and limits: Cytomegalovirus-associated TCR beta chains were listed, numbering 150 to 200. In a later analysis, at a false discovery rate of 0.05, approximately 16,000 TCR beta sequences were associated with HLA alleles. A later analysis linked a missense variant in DCLRE1C to the trimming of TCR beta V and J genes.

PCR employed 60 Vbeta and 13 Jbeta primers. Measured with immunoSEQ multiplex PCR; TCRdb has only the in-frame clones, and not every one. The table has under 150,000 clones, just under 80% seen once; the top ten hold around 2%. The rearrangement uses TRBV5-1 and TRBJ2-1, with 14 bases that match TRBD2. This receptor was taken from a woman in her 40s in good health and CMV-seronegative. Sequenced material: PBMCs. The CDR3 DNA reads TGCGCCAGCAGCTTGACTCTGGGACTAGCGGGAGTCGATGAGCAGTTCTTC. Amino acids: CASSLTLGLAGVDEQFF. The full variable domain, in which reference TRBV5-1 and TRBJ2-1 provide the parts outside the CDR3, is KAGVTQTPRYLIKTRGQQVTLSCSPISGHRSVSWYQQTPGQGLQFLFEYFSETQRNKGNFPGRFSGRQFSNSRSEMNVSTLELGDSALYLCASSLTLGLAGVDEQFFGPGTRLTVL.